This T cell receptor (beta chain) is drawn from a study of post-analysis software for immune sequencing data. A remark on this clonotype: What it recognizes is unknown.

This CDR3 contains 13 residues. The germline V gene encodes CDR1 SEHNR and CDR2 FQNEAQ (reference sequence). V lost 6 bases and J 6 bases, leaving 14 bases between the germline ends. The study, taken as a whole, reports: With TRBV5-6, TRBV5-1 and TRBV20-1 included, about five TRBV segments were more frequent in patients than in controls.

Unique molecular identifiers were present in the TCR beta cDNA libraries. TCRdb analysed the PCR reads with MiXCR anew, one entry per CDR3 protein. The sample includes hundreds of thousands of distinct CDR3 sequences, about 38% of them seen just once. Sequenced input: blood. The clonotype originates from a girl aged 10 to 17 with multiple sclerosis. The chain carries TRBV7-9 and TRBJ1-1, with a possible D match to TRBD1 (5 bases). The DNA of the CDR3 is TGTGCCAGCAGAGGCGGGGGTTACGCTGAAGCTTTCTTT. Translating it yields CASRGGGYAEAFF.